This T cell receptor (beta chain) was obtained from a study of shared clonotypes between healthy human individuals. Study as a whole: Each donor's CD4 naive and CD4 memory cells filled three plates apiece, CD8 naive two, and CD8 memory one.

Germline V gene sequence: CDR1 SEHNR, CDR2 FQNEAQ (reference sequence). Trimming took 5 bases from V and 3 from J; bases not matched to a gene: 5. The CDR3 consists of 15 residues. Overall study findings and caveats: Naive CD4 clonotype sharing across several donors was approximately 5%.

TCRdb's copy holds only in-frame clones and misses some; the assay was immunoSEQ multiplex PCR. The data show about 300,000 clones, around 67% seen once. In this sample, this clone turned up once. Its target is unknown. This receptor was identified in a man aged 25-45 years in good health. The specimen was memory CD4+ T cells sorted from blood. The subset denotes: CD45RA-negative fraction. The chain couples TRBV7-9 to TRBJ2-3; 10 bases line up with TRBD2. CDR3 amino acids: CASSHIAGGTDTQYF. Here the CDR3 DNA reads TGTGCCAGCAGCCATATAGCGGGAGGAACAGATACGCAGTATTTT.